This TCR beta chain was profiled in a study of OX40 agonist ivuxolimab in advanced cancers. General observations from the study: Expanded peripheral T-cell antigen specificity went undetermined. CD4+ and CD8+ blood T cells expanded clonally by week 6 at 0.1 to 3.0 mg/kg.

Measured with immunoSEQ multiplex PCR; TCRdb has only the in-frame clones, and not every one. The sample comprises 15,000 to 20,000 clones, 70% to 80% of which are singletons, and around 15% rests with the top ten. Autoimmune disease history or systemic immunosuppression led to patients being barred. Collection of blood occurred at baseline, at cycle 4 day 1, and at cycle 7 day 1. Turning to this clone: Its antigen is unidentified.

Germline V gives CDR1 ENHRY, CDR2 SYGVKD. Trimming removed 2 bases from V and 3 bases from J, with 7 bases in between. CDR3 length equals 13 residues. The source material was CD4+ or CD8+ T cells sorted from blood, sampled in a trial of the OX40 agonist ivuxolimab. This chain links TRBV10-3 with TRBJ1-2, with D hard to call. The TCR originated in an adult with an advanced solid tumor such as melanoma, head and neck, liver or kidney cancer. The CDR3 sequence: CAISEEGYYGYTF. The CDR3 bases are TGTGCCATCAGTGAGGAGGGATACTATGGCTACACCTTC.